The 32 T cell receptor beta chains given below trace back to one sample, sequenced in a study of blood T cell repertoires in COVID-19. Sequencing used immunoSEQ multiplex PCR; TCRdb keeps in-frame clones, though not all of them. The profile shows some 45,000 clones, 75% to 90% of them singletons. The sequencing sample was made of peripheral blood. These receptors were collected from a human donor with active COVID-19. The donor label of this sample is uncertain.

This clone was counted a single time. The chain combines TRBV11-2 with TRBJ2-1; D possibly corresponds to TRBD2 (6 bases). V lost 4 bases to trimming and J lost 7 bases, with 8 bases between them. This CDR3 has 12 residues. The germline V gene encodes CDR1 SGHAT and CDR2 FQNNGV. CDR3 loop: CASSSSGNEQFF. As DNA, the CDR3 is TGTGCCAGCAGCTCGAGCGGGAATGAGCAGTTCTTC.

The chain recombines TRBV6-5 with TRBJ1-2; D uncertain. Trimming stripped 11 bases from V and 4 bases from J, with 14 bases between. This CDR3 has 12 residues. Germline V gives CDR1 MNHEY, CDR2 SVGAGI. As DNA, the CDR3 is TGTGCCTTTTTACGGGATAGCTATGGCTACACCTTC. Translated: CAFLRDSYGYTF.

The gene calls are TRBV28 and TRBJ2-7, with 7 positions matching TRBD1. Trimming took 6 bases from V and 2 from J; bases not matched to a gene: 7. Germline V CDR1 and CDR2: MDHEN, SYDVKM. The CDR3 has 14 residues. The CDR3 region is CASSIQGTTYEQYF. CDR3 sequence (DNA): TGTGCCAGCAGCATACAGGGGACCACCTACGAGCAGTACTTC.

The chain couples TRBV5-1 to TRBJ1-1; D is perhaps TRBD1 (5 bases). The CDR3 loop spans 14 amino acids. Germline CDR1 SGHRS, CDR2 YFSETQ. Trimming pared 3 bases from V and 5 bases from J, leaving 14 bases between. The CDR3 bases are TGCGCCAGCAGCTCCTCGGGGGGAATAACTGAAGCTTTCTTT. Amino acids: CASSSSGGITEAFF.

This clone was observed a few times. The V and J genes are TRBV5-4 and TRBJ2-7, with 8 bases identical to TRBD2. The CDR3 has 14 amino acids. The V segment lost 4 bases and the J segment 6 bases; nucleotides outside the gene matches: 9. Looked up from germline, CDR1 is SGHNT and CDR2 is YYREEE (reference sequence). The CDR3 spells CASSQSGSPGEQYF. The CDR3 bases are TGTGCCAGCAGCCAGAGCGGGAGCCCCGGCGAGCAGTACTTC.

The rearrangement links TRBV10-3 to TRBJ1-1; tentatively, D is TRBD1 (6 bases). Germline V gene sequence: CDR1 ENHRY, CDR2 SYGVKD. CDR3 size: 13 residues. The V end lost 10 bases, the J end lost 10 bases, and 22 bases lay between the germline ends. The chain's CDR3 is CANQPSTGGLAFF. The CDR3 DNA follows: TGTGCCAACCAACCTTCGACAGGAGGCTTAGCTTTCTTT.

The rearrangement uses TRBV7-9 and TRBJ2-1, with D maybe TRBD1 (5 bases). V was trimmed by 1 base and J by 9 bases, leaving 22 bases between them. The CDR3 extends over 17 amino acids. Germline V lookup: CDR1 SEHNR, CDR2 FQNEAQ (reference sequence). The CDR3 nucleotides are TGTGCCAGCAGCTTAGGTTACGTGTCCAGGGATGAAGGTGAGCAGTTCTTC. Residues: CASSLGYVSRDEGEQFF. The full variable domain, with the rest looked up from reference TRBV7-9 and TRBJ2-1, is DTGVSQNPRHKITKRGQNVTFRCDPISEHNRLYWYRQTLGQGPEFLTYFQNEAQLEKSRLLSDRFSAERPKGSFSTLEIQRTEQGDSAMYLCASSLGYVSRDEGEQFFGPGTRLTVL.

This clone was counted a few times. This chain joins TRBV19 and TRBJ2-1, with 12 nucleotides matching TRBD2. This CDR3 is built from 17 residues. Germline V lookup: CDR1 LNHDA, CDR2 SQIVND (reference sequence). J was trimmed by 2 bases and V by 3 bases; bases with no gene match: 5. The CDR3 nucleotides read TGTGCCAGTAGTATGTTACTAGCGGGAGGTACCTACAATGAGCAGTTCTTC. This codes for CASSMLLAGGTYNEQFF.

The chain uses TRBV2 and TRBJ1-4; perhaps TRBD1 as D (5 bases). The CDR3 spans 16 residues. Germline-derived CDR1 and CDR2 are SNHLY and FYNNEI. V lost 4 bases to trimming and J lost 4 bases, with 16 bases between them. CDR3 DNA: TGTGCCAGCAGTGCCAGGGACTACTACTTTAATGAAAAACTGTTTTTT. It translates to CASSARDYYFNEKLFF.

This clone was found a few times. The chain links TRBV29-1 to TRBJ2-3; TRBD1 matches 10 bases. CDR3 length: 16 amino acids. In germline, CDR1 is SQVTM, CDR2 ANQGSEA. With 1 base clipped from V and 3 bases from J, the junction kept 7 bases outside the gene matches. CDR3 coding DNA: TGCAGCGTTGAAGGGGGGACAGGGGCATGGACAGATACGCAGTATTTT. It codes for CSVEGGTGAWTDTQYF.

V and J are TRBV29-1 and TRBJ2-4, with 8 bases matching TRBD1. The CDR3 spans 15 residues. V was clipped by 4 bases and J by 1 base; unmatched bases: 6. Germline V lookup: CDR1 SQVTM, CDR2 ANQGSEA. DNA for the CDR3: TGCAGCGTTGTAGGACAGGGTTATGCCAAAAACATTCAGTACTTC. Amino acid sequence: CSVVGQGYAKNIQYF.

The CDR3 sequence: CASSFDRINYGYTF. The CDR3 bases are TGTGCCAGCAGTTTCGACAGAATTAACTATGGCTACACCTTC. V and J are TRBV2 and TRBJ1-2; D possibly corresponds to TRBD1 (5 bases). The CDR3 extends over 14 amino acids. The germline CDR1 and CDR2 sequences are SNHLY and FYNNEI. The V end was cut by 5 bases, the J end by 1 base, with 11 bases between.

The chain joins TRBV2 to TRBJ1-5; tentatively, D is TRBD1 (6 bases). Germline V gene lookup returns CDR1 SNHLY and CDR2 FYNNEI. Between the trimmed V and J ends, which lost 5 bases and 4 bases, there was a span of 9 bases. The CDR3 extends over 13 amino acids. The CDR3 protein is CASSLQGNQPQHF. The CDR3 DNA reads TGTGCCAGCAGTTTGCAGGGGAATCAGCCCCAGCATTTT.

V is TRBV19 and J is TRBJ2-3, with 13 positions matching TRBD2. Germline assignment: CDR1 LNHDA and CDR2 SQIVND (reference sequence). The J segment lost 4 bases and the V segment lost 6 bases, leaving 4 bases of the junction unmatched. The CDR3 sequence is 15 residues long. CDR3 protein: CASRTSGRLADTQYF. In DNA, the CDR3 is TGTGCCAGTAGGACTAGCGGGAGGCTGGCAGATACGCAGTATTTT.

The V gene is TRBV30, the J gene TRBJ1-1; 8 positions agree with TRBD1. After removal of 3 bases from V and 8 bases from J, the junction contained 5 bases not matched to a gene. Germline CDR1 is GTSNPN and CDR2 is SVGIG (reference sequence). CDR3 length: 12 residues. The CDR3 reads CAWSDRGLEAFF. DNA of the CDR3: TGTGCCTGGAGCGACAGGGGTCTCGAAGCTTTCTTT.

CDR3: CASSVDAGRTQYF. The DNA for the CDR3 is TGTGCCAGCAGCGTAGATGCGGGGAGGACCCAGTACTTC. The chain links TRBV9 to TRBJ2-5, with D perhaps matching TRBD2 (6 bases). The CDR3 is made up of 13 amino acids. V lost 0 bases to trimming and J lost 7 bases, with 10 bases between them. Germline V lookup: CDR1 SGDLS, CDR2 YYNGEE.

The J gene is TRBJ2-1, the V gene TRBV19; 9 bases map to TRBD1. This CDR3 comprises 16 residues. V lost 5 bases to trimming and J lost 0 bases; unmatched junction nucleotides: 5. Germline-derived CDR1 and CDR2 are LNHDA and SQIVND (reference sequence). CDR3 sequence: CASSRTGVSSYNEQFF. CDR3 DNA sequence: TGTGCCAGTAGTCGGACAGGGGTGAGCTCCTACAATGAGCAGTTCTTC.

This rearrangement joins TRBV7-9 to TRBJ2-5; 9 nucleotides align to TRBD1. The CDR3 has 15 residues. J was trimmed by 1 base and V by 7 bases; bases with no gene match: 7. Germline assignment: CDR1 SEHNR and CDR2 FQNEAQ (reference sequence). The CDR3 is CASKSTGGPQETQYF. DNA for the CDR3: TGTGCCAGCAAATCGACAGGGGGTCCCCAAGAGACCCAGTACTTC. The full variable domain, completed using reference TRBV7-9 and TRBJ2-5, is DTGVSQNPRHKITKRGQNVTFRCDPISEHNRLYWYRQTLGQGPEFLTYFQNEAQLEKSRLLSDRFSAERPKGSFSTLEIQRTEQGDSAMYLCASKSTGGPQETQYFGPGTRLLVL.

About this clone itself: Other DNA sequences from this sample encode an identical CDR3 as well. This chain links TRBV5-1 with TRBJ2-1; the D gene is possibly TRBD2 (7 bases). Germline loops: CDR1 SGHRS, CDR2 YFSETQ. Trimming left V 0 bases short and J 2 bases short, with 9 bases between. CDR3 length: 15 amino acids. Here the CDR3 reads CASSLEGGPYNEQFF. The CDR3 DNA reads as TGCGCCAGCAGCTTGGAGGGGGGGCCCTACAATGAGCAGTTCTTC.

This rearrangement joins TRBV21-1 to TRBJ1-4; TRBD1 is the table's D call, not checked against the DNA. TRBV21-1 is a documented pseudogene. The CDR3 contains 14 residues. The CDR3 is CASIPCRGLEKLFF. Written as DNA, the CDR3 is TGTGCCAGCATCCCGTGCAGGGGGCTTGAAAAACTGTTTTTT.

This chain uses TRBV10-3 with TRBJ2-1; 13 bases map to TRBD2. V shed 8 bases, J shed 0 bases, and the junction held 10 bases outside the gene matches. The CDR3 is made up of 18 amino acids. The germline CDR1 and CDR2 sequences are ENHRY and SYGVKD. In nucleotides, the CDR3 is TGTGCCATCTCGACACTAGCGGGAGGGGGGGCCTCCTACAATGAGCAGTTCTTC. Protein: CAISTLAGGGASYNEQFF.

Notes on this clone: A junction boundary mismatches the germline segment, possibly from a read error. V usage is TRBV7-3 and J usage is TRBJ2-3; unclear D gene. Per germline, CDR1 SGHTA and CDR2 FQGTGA. The CDR3 has 15 amino acids. This CDR3 reads CASSLTLTSTDTQYF. The CDR3 DNA sequence: TGTGCCAGCAGCCTAACACTAACTAGCACAGATACGCAGTATTTT.

The V call is TRBV30, the J call TRBJ1-1; 10 positions agree with TRBD1. This CDR3 has 17 residues. V was clipped by 2 bases and J by 4 bases; unmatched bases: 13. Germline-derived CDR1 and CDR2 are GTSNPN and SVGIG (reference sequence). The CDR3 region is CAWSRTGTGVLVTEAFF. The CDR3 DNA reads TGTGCCTGGAGTAGAACCGGGACAGGGGTTTTGGTCACTGAAGCTTTCTTT.

The chain couples TRBV6-5 to TRBJ1-1; D unclear. The germline V gene encodes CDR1 MNHEY and CDR2 SVGAGI. Trimming shortened V by 5 bases and J by 3 bases, and 10 bases separated the two germline ends. The CDR3 spans 13 residues. The CDR3 bases are TGTGCCAGCAGTCGTACCGAGTACACTGAAGCTTTCTTT. This translates into CASSRTEYTEAFF.

The CDR3 coding sequence is TGCAGCGTCACCAGGGGGCTTGAGCAGTTCTTC. Translation gives CSVTRGLEQFF. This chain joins TRBV29-1 and TRBJ2-1; 8 bases agree with TRBD1. Trimming cost V 6 bases and J 9 bases; bases outside gene matches: 4. Germline V gene data show CDR1 as SQVTM and CDR2 as ANQGSEA. This CDR3 has 11 residues.

The chain has TRBV7-8 and TRBJ1-2, with 7 bases lining up with TRBD1. This CDR3 comprises 16 residues. The J segment lost 8 bases and the V segment lost 5 bases, leaving 17 bases of the junction unmatched. The V gene's germline CDR1 is SGHVS and CDR2 FQNEAQ. CDR3 in DNA: TGTGCCAGCAGCCCCCTAGAAACAGGGGAAGTGACCGGCTACACCTTC. Its translation is CASSPLETGEVTGYTF.

The CDR3 DNA reads TGTGCCAGCAGTTTGGGAGGGGCCTGCAACGAGCAGTACTTC. Its protein is CASSLGGACNEQYF. V gene TRBV27 combines with J gene TRBJ2-7; 7 bases map to TRBD2. Germline V gene data show CDR1 as MNHEY and CDR2 as SMNVEV (reference sequence). This CDR3 comprises 14 residues. V lost 3 bases, J lost 5 bases, and 7 bases stayed unmatched.

The V and J genes are TRBV3-1 (or the pseudogene TRBV3-2) and TRBJ2-7; TRBD2 might be the D (6 bases). The CDR3 is made up of 13 amino acids. The germline V gene encodes CDR1 LGHDT and CDR2 YNNKEL (reference sequence). V gave up 0 bases and J gave up 6 bases, with 9 bases separating them. In nucleotides, the CDR3 is TGTGCCAGCAGCCAAGAAGGGAGGCGCGAGCAGTACTTC. Amino acid sequence: CASSQEGRREQYF.

The genes are TRBV2 and TRBJ1-1, with D possibly being TRBD1 (6 bases). The CDR3 loop spans 15 amino acids. The V end was cut by 4 bases, the J end by 1 base, with 13 bases between. The germline CDR1 and CDR2 sequences are SNHLY and FYNNEI. The CDR3 coding sequence is TGTGCCAGCAGTGCCTCAGGGGTGGGGAACACTGAAGCTTTCTTT. Its translation is CASSASGVGNTEAFF.

This clone has just one count. V usage is TRBV12-5 and J usage is TRBJ1-1; 8 nucleotides align to TRBD1. This CDR3 is built from 12 residues. CDR1 is LGHNT and CDR2 is FRNRAP in the germline V gene. Trimming at V came to 6 bases and at J to 8 bases, leaving 5 bases not matched to a gene. The CDR3 loop reads CASGEQGGEAFF. The CDR3 DNA reads TGTGCTAGTGGGGAACAGGGGGGAGAAGCTTTCTTT.

The chain joins TRBV5-4 to TRBJ2-7, with TRBD1 matching 9 bases. The CDR3 runs to 15 residues. CDR1 and CDR2 (germline): SGHNT, YYREEE (reference sequence). V lost 1 base and J lost 3; bases outside the gene matches: 5. CDR3: CASSLRDRAGYEQYF. DNA for the CDR3: TGTGCCAGCAGCTTGCGGGACAGGGCAGGCTACGAGCAGTACTTC.

The J gene is TRBJ2-1, the V gene TRBV7-6; 8 nucleotides match TRBD1. In germline, CDR1 is SGHVS, CDR2 FNYEAQ. Unmatched junction bases numbered 1, after V lost 3 bases and J lost 0 bases. This CDR3 region has 15 residues. The CDR3 reads CASSFDRGSYNEQFF. The DNA for the CDR3 is TGTGCCAGCAGCTTCGACAGGGGCTCCTACAATGAGCAGTTCTTC.